The clone carrying this T cell receptor beta chain was picked up many times. Its specificity is not known. This CDR3 region has 14 residues. V lost 3 bases to trimming and J lost 3 bases; unmatched junction nucleotides: 4. Germline assignment: CDR1 SGDLS and CDR2 YYNGEE. Using unique molecular identifiers, the investigators prepared the TCRbeta library. TCRdb re-analysed the PCR reads in MiXCR, keeping a single row per CDR3 protein. The table shows roughly 32,000 distinct CDR3 sequences, with 5% to 7.5% occurring only once. These data originate in a study of T-cell reconstitution after alpha-beta-depleted transplantation in children. Notes on the study in general: Recipient T cells and thymic progenitors that survived were the source of the high TCRbeta diversity seen at day 60 in some patients. About two months after transplant, alpha-beta T cells reportedly came from several hundred expanded graft clones. Most T-cell counts and diversity one year after the transplant came from T cells that were newly produced.

This receptor was obtained from a child less than two years old who had a stem cell transplant for acute myeloid leukemia, so the T cells may come from the graft donor. The specimen was peripheral blood, collected 60 days after TCRalphabeta/CD19-depleted stem cell transplant. V and J are TRBV9 and TRBJ2-7, with 9 bases that match TRBD1. The CDR3 DNA sequence: TGTGCCAGCAGCGCCGGGACAGGGCACTACGAGCAGTACTTC. Amino acid sequence: CASSAGTGHYEQYF.